The rows below give T cell receptor beta chains drawn from one sample of a study of CD8+CD57+ T cells in acquired aplastic anemia. Each CDR3 protein is one row after TCRdb ran MiXCR on the reads. Of 150,000 to 200,000 distinct CDR3 sequences in the sample, approximately 51% were seen once. The specimen sequenced was sorted CD4+, CD8+, or CD8+CD57+ T cells (not recorded which) from PBMCs. The receptors derive from a human donor with aplastic anemia. Each CDR3 is given with its conserved first and last residue. The D gene is left open where the match is weak. The size entry is marked missing in some rows and otherwise reads once, few, many or a size class.

d_gene: TRBD2; v_gene: TRBV20-1; j_gene: TRBJ2-2; abundance: many; len: 12; CDR3nt: TGCAGTGCCCGGGGGGGAGGCGGGGAGCTGTTTTTT; CDR3aa: CSARGGGGELFF
d_gene: .; v_gene: TRBV29-1; j_gene: TRBJ1-1; abundance: .; len: 16; CDR3nt: TGCAGCGTTGAAGATCGGGCAGGGAGCTGGAACACTGAAGCTTTCTTT; CDR3aa: CSVEDRAGSWNTEAFF
d_gene: .; v_gene: TRBV2; j_gene: TRBJ1-1; abundance: many; len: 12; CDR3nt: TGTGCCAGCAAATCCCTGGGGACTGAAGCTTTCTTT; CDR3aa: CASKSLGTEAFF
d_gene: .; v_gene: TRBV7-9; j_gene: TRBJ1-1; abundance: .; len: 13; CDR3nt: TGTGCCAGCAGCATTCTGACAGGCGCGGAAGCTTTCTTT; CDR3aa: CASSILTGAEAFF
d_gene: TRBD1; v_gene: TRBV5-4; j_gene: TRBJ2-5; abundance: few; len: 14; CDR3nt: TGTGCCAGCAACAGGACAGGGGTCCAAGAGACCCAGTACTTC; CDR3aa: CASNRTGVQETQYF
d_gene: TRBD2; v_gene: TRBV11-3; j_gene: TRBJ2-5; abundance: many; len: 16; CDR3nt: TGTGCCAGCAGCTTACCCCCCACTAGCGTACAAGAGACCCAGTACTTC; CDR3aa: CASSLPPTSVQETQYF
d_gene: .; v_gene: TRBV7-2; j_gene: TRBJ2-1; abundance: .; len: 12; CDR3nt: TGTGCCAGCAGCTTAGCCTACAATGAGCAGTTCTTC; CDR3aa: CASSLAYNEQFF
d_gene: .; v_gene: TRBV7-2; j_gene: TRBJ1-5; abundance: many; len: 13; CDR3nt: TGTGCCAGCAGCTTAGGGGTAGGGGGAGCCCAGCATTTT; CDR3aa: CASSLGVGGAQHF
d_gene: .; v_gene: TRBV3-1; j_gene: TRBJ2-3; abundance: .; len: 13; CDR3nt: TGTGCCAGCAAGGGCCCTGTTTCAGGTACGCAGTATTTT; CDR3aa: CASKGPVSGTQYF
d_gene: .; v_gene: TRBV7-9; j_gene: TRBJ1-1; abundance: .; len: 12; CDR3nt: TGTGCCAGCAGCCACCGAAACACTGAAGCTTTCTTT; CDR3aa: CASSHRNTEAFF
d_gene: TRBD1; v_gene: TRBV20-1; j_gene: TRBJ1-1; abundance: many; len: 15; CDR3nt: TGCAGTGCTAGCCGAGTACAGGGGTCACACACTGAAGCTTTCTTT; CDR3aa: CSASRVQGSHTEAFF
d_gene: .; v_gene: TRBV10-3; j_gene: TRBJ1-5; abundance: .; len: 14; CDR3nt: TGTGCCATCAGCAGGGAAGATGGCAATCAGCCCCAGCATTTT; CDR3aa: CAISREDGNQPQHF
d_gene: .; v_gene: TRBV19; j_gene: TRBJ1-2; abundance: .; len: 13; CDR3nt: TGTGCCAGTAGTTGGCAGGGAGATTATGGCTACACCTTC; CDR3aa: CASSWQGDYGYTF
d_gene: .; v_gene: TRBV4-3; j_gene: TRBJ1-1; abundance: many; len: 15; CDR3nt: TGCGCCAGCAGCCAAGATCGGGGGACGAACACTGAAGCTTTCTTT; CDR3aa: CASSQDRGTNTEAFF
d_gene: .; v_gene: TRBV15; j_gene: TRBJ1-1; abundance: .; len: 14; CDR3nt: TGTGCCACCAGCAGAGATAATGGGGACACTGAAGCTTTCTTT; CDR3aa: CATSRDNGDTEAFF
d_gene: .; v_gene: TRBV6-2/TRBV6-3; j_gene: TRBJ2-4; abundance: .; len: 16; CDR3nt: TGTGCCAGCAGTTACTCGAAGTCAGGGGCCAAAAACATTCAGTACTTC; CDR3aa: CASSYSKSGAKNIQYF
d_gene: TRBD2; v_gene: TRBV29-1; j_gene: TRBJ2-7; abundance: .; len: 13; CDR3nt: TGCAGCGTGCGGGGGGACTACTCCTACGAGCAGTACTTC; CDR3aa: CSVRGDYSYEQYF
d_gene: .; v_gene: TRBV3-1; j_gene: TRBJ1-6; abundance: many; len: 14; CDR3nt: TGTGCCAGCCCCCGACACGGTCGTAATTCACCCCTCCACTTT; CDR3aa: CASPRHGRNSPLHF
d_gene: .; v_gene: TRBV12-3/TRBV12-4; j_gene: TRBJ1-2; abundance: many; len: 14; CDR3nt: TGTGCCAGCATCCCCAGTGGCGGATTCTATGGCTACACCTTC; CDR3aa: CASIPSGGFYGYTF
d_gene: .; v_gene: TRBV7-2; j_gene: TRBJ1-1; abundance: .; len: 13; CDR3nt: TGTGCCAGCACCGCCGGGCCTGGCACTGAAGCTTTCTTT; CDR3aa: CASTAGPGTEAFF
d_gene: .; v_gene: TRBV20-1; j_gene: TRBJ1-3; abundance: .; len: 14; CDR3nt: TGCAGTGCTTCAACGGCGGGAGGTGGAAACACCATATATTTT; CDR3aa: CSASTAGGGNTIYF
d_gene: .; v_gene: TRBV2; j_gene: TRBJ1-5; abundance: few; len: 10; CDR3nt: TGTGCCAGCGGCAATCAGCCCCAGCATTTT; CDR3aa: CASGNQPQHF
d_gene: .; v_gene: TRBV25-1; j_gene: TRBJ1-6; abundance: .; len: 15; CDR3nt: TGTGCCAGCAGTGAAAGCGGACGGGTGAATTCACCCCTCCACTTT; CDR3aa: CASSESGRVNSPLHF
d_gene: TRBD2; v_gene: TRBV11-2; j_gene: TRBJ2-6; abundance: .; len: 17; CDR3nt: TGTGCCAGCAGCTTAGGGGGGACTAGATCTGGGGCCAACGTCCTGACTTTC; CDR3aa: CASSLGGTRSGANVLTF
d_gene: .; v_gene: TRBV5-5; j_gene: TRBJ1-5; abundance: many; len: 14; CDR3nt: TGTGCCAGCAGCTTGCAAGGGGGAGGCCAGCCCCAGCATTTT; CDR3aa: CASSLQGGGQPQHF
d_gene: .; v_gene: TRBV7-8; j_gene: TRBJ1-6; abundance: many; len: 16; CDR3nt: TGTGCCAGCAGCTTCGATTTGAGCTTCTATAATTCACCCCTCCACTTT; CDR3aa: CASSFDLSFYNSPLHF
d_gene: .; v_gene: TRBV7-9; j_gene: TRBJ2-2; abundance: .; len: 13; CDR3nt: TGTGCCAGCAGCCATGGACGGACCGGGGAGCTGTTTTTT; CDR3aa: CASSHGRTGELFF
d_gene: TRBD1; v_gene: TRBV25-1; j_gene: TRBJ2-2; abundance: .; len: 17; CDR3nt: TGTGCCAGCAGTGACCTGGGACAGGGGGCGAGCACCGGGGAGCTGTTTTTT; CDR3aa: CASSDLGQGASTGELFF
d_gene: .; v_gene: TRBV20-1; j_gene: TRBJ2-7; abundance: .; len: 14; CDR3nt: TGCCGTGCTAGAGCCCGGGACACTCCGGGCGAGCAGTACTTC; CDR3aa: CRARARDTPGEQYF
d_gene: TRBD2; v_gene: TRBV24-1; j_gene: TRBJ2-3; abundance: .; len: 17; CDR3nt: TGTGCCACCAGTGATACCCAGCGGGAGAGGAACACAGATACGCAGTATTTT; CDR3aa: CATSDTQRERNTDTQYF